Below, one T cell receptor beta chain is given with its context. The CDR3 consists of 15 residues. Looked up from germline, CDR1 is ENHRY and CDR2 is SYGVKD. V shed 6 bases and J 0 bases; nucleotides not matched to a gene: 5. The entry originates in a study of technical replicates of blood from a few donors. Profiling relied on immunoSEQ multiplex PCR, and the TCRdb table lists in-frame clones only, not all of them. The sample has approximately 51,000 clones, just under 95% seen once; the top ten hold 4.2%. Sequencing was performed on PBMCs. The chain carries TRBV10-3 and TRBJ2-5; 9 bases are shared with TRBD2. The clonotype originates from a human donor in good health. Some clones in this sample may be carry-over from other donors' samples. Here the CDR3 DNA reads TGTGCCATCAGCAGTAGCGGGGGAAACCAAGAGACCCAGTACTTC. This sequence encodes CAISSSGGNQETQYF.